These 8 T cell receptor beta chains originate from one sample sequenced in a study of metastatic and nonmetastatic thyroid tumors. All patients were treatment-naive before thyroid surgery. TCRdb re-clonotyped the PCR reads via MiXCR. The table includes about 37,000 clones, roughly 12% detected once. The sample taken for sequencing was blood. All receptors come from a female donor with papillary thyroid cancer or a benign thyroid nodule (not recorded which). Some clones in this sample may be carry-over from other donors' samples.

The chain joins TRBV28 to TRBJ2-3; D call uncertain. The germline V gene encodes CDR1 MDHEN and CDR2 SYDVKM. The CDR3 length is 15 residues. Deletions cut 7 bases from V and 5 bases from J, with 19 bases between. The CDR3 bases are TGTGCCAGCACCTCTAAGGGTCACGGTGGAGATACGCAGTATTTT. Encoded protein: CASTSKGHGGDTQYF.

This chain joins TRBV6-1 and TRBJ2-7; perhaps TRBD2 as D (5 bases). V was trimmed by 5 bases and J by 4 bases, leaving 18 bases between them. Germline CDR1 reads MNHNS; CDR2 reads SASEGT. The CDR3 is 15 residues long. The CDR3 sequence: CASSNGAAGTYEQYF. The CDR3 coding sequence is TGTGCCAGCAGTAATGGAGCTGCGGGCACGTACGAGCAGTACTTC.

This clone was seen repeatedly, ten times or more. The chain links TRBV19 to TRBJ2-5; a possible D gene is TRBD1 (5 bases). Germline CDR1 reads LNHDA; CDR2 reads SQIVND (reference sequence). The CDR3 is made up of 16 amino acids. V lost 5 bases to trimming and J lost 5 bases, with 21 bases between them. The chain's CDR3 is CASSPRYRTAGETQYF. In DNA form, the CDR3 reads TGTGCCAGTAGTCCCCGGTACAGGACGGCTGGGGAGACCCAGTACTTC. Looking up the rest from reference TRBV19 and TRBJ2-5 gives the full variable domain: DGGITQSPKYLFRKEGQNVTLSCEQNLNHDAMYWYRQDPGQGLRLIYYSQIVNDFQKGDIAEGYSVSREKKESFPLTVTSAQKNPTAFYLCASSPRYRTAGETQYFGPGTRLLVL.

V is TRBV12-3 or TRBV12-4 and J is TRBJ2-7; D unclear. The CDR3 is 13 amino acids. V dropped 3 bases and J dropped 3 bases, with 9 bases sitting between them. This CDR3 reads CASSFRDFYEQYF. The CDR3 nucleotides read TGTGCCAGCAGTTTCCGCGACTTCTACGAGCAGTACTTC.

CDR3 DNA sequence: TGTGCCAGCAGCTCAACGGGGGGGAGCAATGAGCAGTTCTTC. Translating gives CASSSTGGSNEQFF. The V and J genes are TRBV7-9 and TRBJ2-1; the match to TRBD2 covers 8 bases. Germline lookup yields CDR1 SEHNR and CDR2 FQNEAQ (reference sequence). The ends lost 4 bases at V and 6 bases at J; junction bases unmatched: 5. The CDR3 covers 14 residues.

This clone was counted ten times or more. Other nucleotide sequences in the sample specify the same CDR3. The gene calls are TRBV19 and TRBJ1-6; weak D call: TRBD1 (6 bases). Trimming took 8 bases from V and 7 from J, leaving 18 bases between them. CDR1 is LNHDA and CDR2 is SQIVND in the germline V gene (reference sequence). This CDR3 has 15 amino acids. The CDR3 sequence is CASSRGALGNSPLHF. The CDR3 nucleotides read TGTGCCAGTTCCCGGGGGGCGCTAGGAAATTCACCCCTCCACTTT.

This sequence joins TRBV5-6 and TRBJ2-3, with 7 bases that match TRBD2. Germline lookup yields CDR1 SGHDT and CDR2 YYEEEE. The length of the CDR3 is 17 residues. Trimming took 4 bases from V and 3 from J; bases not matched to a gene: 14. The chain's CDR3 is CASSNETWTRLTDTQYF. The CDR3 DNA sequence: TGTGCCAGCAGCAACGAAACTTGGACTAGATTAACAGATACGCAGTATTTT.

This clone was seen ten or more times. The chain couples TRBV27 to TRBJ1-1, with D perhaps TRBD1 (5 bases). The CDR3 consists of 13 residues. Germline-derived CDR1 and CDR2 are MNHEY and SMNVEV (reference sequence). The V end was cut by 5 bases, the J end by 7 bases, with 14 bases between. CDR3 bases: TGTGCCAGCAGTCCCGGGGGGGGAGATGAAGCTTTCTTT. It codes for CASSPGGGDEAFF.